The 10 T cell receptor beta chains below all came from one sample that was sequenced in a study of CD8 T cells in Susac syndrome. Random hexamers served to reverse transcribe roughly 0.45 to 1 ug RNA. TCRdb used MiXCR to reprocess the immunoSEQ multiplex PCR reads, holding one entry per CDR3 protein. The sample contains 210,000 or so distinct CDR3 sequences, approximately 94% of which appear only once. Sequenced input: CD4+ T cells from PBMCs. These receptors were taken from a human donor with Susac syndrome.

V and J are TRBV20-1 and TRBJ2-1; 12 bases fit TRBD2. V gave up 5 bases and J gave up 5 bases; unmatched junction bases: 10. Germline CDR1 reads DFQATT; CDR2 reads SNEGSKA (reference sequence). The CDR3 contains 16 residues. The CDR3 nucleotides are TGCAGTGCTCCATCGCCACTAGCGGGGGGAAACAATGAGCAGTTCTTC. Translated: CSAPSPLAGGNNEQFF.

V gene TRBV4-3 combines with J gene TRBJ2-5, with D possibly TRBD2 on 6 matching bases. The germline gives CDR1 LGHNA, CDR2 YSLEER. V lost 2 bases, J lost 3 bases, and 7 bases lay in between. This CDR3 region has 13 residues. The CDR3 reads CASSQRREETQYF. The CDR3 coding sequence is TGCGCCAGCAGCCAACGGAGGGAAGAGACCCAGTACTTC.

The chain uses TRBV28 and TRBJ2-7; TRBD2 is a possible D gene (5 bases). Looked up from germline, CDR1 is MDHEN and CDR2 is SYDVKM. CDR3 length: 11 amino acids. The CDR3 spells CATGGPYEQYF. CDR3 in DNA: TGTGCTACCGGAGGACCTTACGAGCAGTACTTC.

The chain couples TRBV5-1 to TRBJ2-7; D unresolved. Germline-derived CDR1 and CDR2 are SGHRS and YFSETQ. The CDR3 sequence is 13 residues long. V shed 2 bases and J shed 3 bases, with 9 bases lying between them. The CDR3 here is CASSLPSNYEQYF. The DNA of the CDR3 is TGCGCCAGCAGCTTACCCTCCAACTACGAGCAGTACTTC. Full variable domain (missing parts from reference TRBV5-1 and TRBJ2-7): KAGVTQTPRYLIKTRGQQVTLSCSPISGHRSVSWYQQTPGQGLQFLFEYFSETQRNKGNFPGRFSGRQFSNSRSEMNVSTLELGDSALYLCASSLPSNYEQYFGPGTRLTVT.

The chain couples TRBV7-8 to TRBJ1-5; maybe TRBD1 (5 bases). Germline CDR1 reads SGHVS; CDR2 reads FQNEAQ. The V end was cut by 5 bases, the J end by 6 bases, with 14 bases between. This CDR3 comprises 14 residues. The CDR3 is CASSPRRGGQPQHF. Here the CDR3 DNA reads TGTGCCAGCAGCCCGAGGAGGGGCGGTCAGCCCCAGCATTTT.

V and J are TRBV29-1 and TRBJ2-7, with D possibly matching TRBD2 (5 bases). V shed 4 bases and J shed 3 bases, with 13 bases lying between them. The length of the CDR3 is 13 residues. Germline CDR1 and CDR2: SQVTM and ANQGSEA. CDR3 sequence: CSVGLSGDYEQYF. The CDR3 DNA sequence: TGCAGCGTTGGACTATCTGGGGACTACGAGCAGTACTTC.

This clonotype was seen just once. V gene TRBV15 combines with J gene TRBJ2-3; no definite D call. Trimming removed 4 bases from V and 8 bases from J, with 19 bases in between. Per the germline V gene, CDR1 is LNHNV and CDR2 is YYDKDF (reference sequence). The CDR3 extends over 15 amino acids. The CDR3 DNA is TGTGCCACCAGCACCCCAGAAAGACAAGCCGTTACGCAGTATTTT. Amino acids: CATSTPERQAVTQYF.

This rearrangement joins TRBV5-1 to TRBJ1-2; D might be TRBD1 (5 bases). The V and J ends lost 7 bases and 4 bases respectively, with 23 bases between them. CDR1 and CDR2 from the germline V gene are SGHRS and YFSETQ. The CDR3 is 16 amino acids. CDR3 nucleotide sequence: TGCGCCAGCGCGAGCGCCCGGGACGGAGTAGGCTATGGCTACACCTTC. Translated, it gives CASASARDGVGYGYTF.

The chain combines TRBV12-3 or TRBV12-4 with TRBJ1-4, with D uncertain. CDR3 length: 12 amino acids. The V gene lost 3 bases and the J gene lost 8 bases, with 7 bases spanning the gap. Here the CDR3 DNA reads TGTGCCAGCAGTTTGCGGGAGGAAAAACTGTTTTTT. It encodes CASSLREEKLFF.

This sequence joins TRBV20-1 and TRBJ1-2; no clear D. Germline-derived CDR1 and CDR2 are DFQATT and SNEGSKA (reference sequence). The CDR3 consists of 13 residues. The V and J ends lost 2 bases and 5 bases respectively, with 12 bases between them. CDR3 sequence (DNA): TGCAGTGCTAGACTGGTGGACGGTTATGGCTACACCTTC. Its translation: CSARLVDGYGYTF.